These T cell receptor beta chains were read from a single sample in a study of T cell responses to AZD1222 COVID-19 vaccine. Clones were read by immunoSEQ multiplex PCR, and TCRdb kept only the in-frame ones, dropping some. The sample lists roughly 120,000 clones, about nine tenths occurring once. The input for sequencing was peripheral blood, taken 28 days after the second AZD1222 dose. These receptors were taken from an adult who received the AZD1222 COVID-19 vaccine. CDR3s include the opening cysteine and the closing phenylalanine or tryptophan. The order of the fields is V gene, clone size, J gene, CDR3 protein. Not every row has a clone size; where given, it reads once, few, many or a size class.

v_gene: TRBV10-2; abundance: once; j_gene: TRBJ1-5; CDR3aa: CASSEYRKGQPQHF
v_gene: TRBV7-2; abundance: -; j_gene: TRBJ1-1; CDR3aa: CASSPGGYTEAFF
v_gene: TRBV7-8; abundance: -; j_gene: TRBJ2-2; CDR3aa: CASSLIGAENTGELFF
v_gene: TRBV9; abundance: once; j_gene: TRBJ2-1; CDR3aa: CASSVVSGASEQFF
v_gene: TRBV6-2/TRBV6-3; abundance: -; j_gene: TRBJ2-1; CDR3aa: CASSYPYNEQFF
v_gene: TRBV19; abundance: -; j_gene: TRBJ1-2; CDR3aa: CASSKGLSSLGWISYGYTF
v_gene: TRBV18; abundance: -; j_gene: TRBJ1-1; CDR3aa: CASSPQGRITEAFF
v_gene: TRBV4-3; abundance: -; j_gene: TRBJ1-4; CDR3aa: CASSQLTGGKGKEKLFF
v_gene: TRBV4-1; abundance: few; j_gene: TRBJ2-3; CDR3aa: CASSQLAGGTDTQYF
v_gene: TRBV5-1; abundance: -; j_gene: TRBJ1-4; CDR3aa: CASSLVAGPANEKLFF
v_gene: TRBV12-3/TRBV12-4; abundance: -; j_gene: TRBJ1-1; CDR3aa: CASSPTGFTEAFF
v_gene: TRBV12-3/TRBV12-4; abundance: -; j_gene: TRBJ2-2; CDR3aa: CASSFDTGELFF
v_gene: TRBV7-9; abundance: -; j_gene: TRBJ2-5; CDR3aa: CASSSTGGAETQYF
v_gene: TRBV18; abundance: -; j_gene: TRBJ1-1; CDR3aa: CASSPDRGGTEAFF